This T cell receptor (beta chain) came from a study of T cell changes during pregnancy in multiple sclerosis. The data were produced by immunoSEQ multiplex PCR, yet TCRdb's version contains in-frame clones alone and is incomplete. This sample has around 33,000 clones, with roughly 90% found just once. This TCR came from a female donor with multiple sclerosis, enrolled in a pregnancy study. Sequencing used CD8+ T cells from peripheral blood mononuclear cells, obtained before pregnancy.

This chain's CDR3 is CASTPKGQGKETQYF. CDR3 nucleotides: TGTGCCAGCACCCCAAAAGGACAGGGAAAAGAGACCCAGTACTTC. The V and J genes are TRBV2 and TRBJ2-5; the match to TRBD1 covers 8 bases. Germline CDR1 SNHLY, CDR2 FYNNEI. V trimming: 7 bases; J trimming: 3 bases; junction bases outside the gene matches: 10. There are 15 residues in the CDR3.